These 19 T cell receptor beta chains were sequenced from one sample in a study of T-cell memory formation after mild COVID-19. TCRdb independently ran MiXCR on the 5' RACE reads; one entry per CDR3 protein. This table holds some 410,000 distinct CDR3 sequences, more than 20% found once. Sequencing was performed on PBMCs or a T cell subset sorted from them (not recorded which). Receptors originate from an adult woman who had mild COVID-19 (a few samples of this study predate the infection). Cell type and time point are not known.

This clonotype was seen more than once but under ten times. This sequence joins TRBV20-1 and TRBJ2-7; maybe TRBD2 (5 bases). The CDR3 is 16 residues long. The V gene's germline CDR1 is DFQATT and CDR2 SNEGSKA (reference sequence). V was pared by 0 bases and J by 0 bases, with 15 bases between. CDR3 protein: CSARELPGKGSYEQYF. DNA for the CDR3: TGCAGTGCTAGAGAGCTCCCGGGAAAAGGCTCCTACGAGCAGTACTTC.

This clonotype was detected only a few times. This chain connects TRBV7-8 to TRBJ2-4, with D possibly TRBD2 on 5 matching bases. CDR1 and CDR2 (germline): SGHVS, FQNEAQ. Trimming left V 3 bases short and J 15 bases short, with 12 bases between. CDR3 size: 11 residues. CDR3 in amino acids: CASSFGVTPYF. The CDR3 nucleotides are TGTGCCAGCAGCTTCGGGGTCACGCCGTACTTC.

This clonotype was seen more than once but under ten times. The chain employs TRBV14 and TRBJ1-4, with D unresolved. The CDR3 sequence is 14 residues long. V lost 2 bases and J 2 bases, leaving 6 bases between the germline ends. CDR1 is SGHDN and CDR2 is FVKESK in the germline V gene. The chain's CDR3 is CASSQRGTNEKLFF. The CDR3 nucleotides read TGTGCCAGCAGCCAACGGGGTACTAATGAAAAACTGTTTTTT.

The chain has TRBV5-1 and TRBJ2-1, with 11 bases lining up with TRBD2. From germline, CDR1 is SGHRS and CDR2 YFSETQ. This CDR3 has 17 amino acids. V shed 2 bases, J shed 3 bases, and the junction held 7 bases outside the gene matches. As DNA, the CDR3 is TGCGCCAGCAGCTTCGTGGGACTAGCGGCACTCTACAATGAGCAGTTCTTC. Its protein product is CASSFVGLAALYNEQFF. The entire variable domain, with the rest obtained from reference TRBV5-1 and TRBJ2-1, is as follows: KAGVTQTPRYLIKTRGQQVTLSCSPISGHRSVSWYQQTPGQGLQFLFEYFSETQRNKGNFPGRFSGRQFSNSRSEMNVSTLELGDSALYLCASSFVGLAALYNEQFFGPGTRLTVL.

This clonotype came up a few times. V and J are TRBV25-1 and TRBJ2-4; D may match TRBD1 or TRBD2 (5 bases each). The CDR3 consists of 14 residues. CDR1 is MGHDK, CDR2 SYGVNS, per germline. V lost 7 bases to trimming and J lost 6 bases, with 16 bases between them. The CDR3 is CASTRTGPSNIQYF. The CDR3 DNA sequence: TGTGCCAGCACCAGAACGGGGCCGTCAAACATTCAGTACTTC. Complete variable domain (other parts from reference TRBV25-1 and TRBJ2-4): EADIYQTPRYLVIGTGKKITLECSQTMGHDKMYWYQQDPGMELHLIHYSYGVNSTEKGDLSSESTVSRIRTEHFPLTLESARPSHTSQYLCASTRTGPSNIQYFGAGTRLSVL.

In its sample, this clonotype was seen a few times. The J gene is TRBJ2-1, the V gene TRBV7-6; 9 bases map to TRBD2. CDR1 SGHVS and CDR2 FNYEAQ come from the germline V gene. V trimming: 2 bases; J trimming: 8 bases; junction bases outside the gene matches: 13. CDR3 length equals 17 residues. The CDR3 region is CASSLIIGASGAHEQFF. The CDR3, as DNA: TGTGCCAGCAGCTTAATAATCGGTGCTAGCGGGGCACATGAGCAGTTCTTC.

This clonotype has ten or more counts. The chain carries TRBV6-5 and TRBJ1-1; D gene ambiguous. Looked up from germline, CDR1 is MNHEY and CDR2 is SVGAGI. This CDR3 comprises 15 residues. Between the trimmed V and J ends, which lost 2 bases and 8 bases, there was a span of 18 bases. As DNA, the CDR3 is TGTGCCAGCAGTTACCACCCCTCCGGCACACAAGAAGCTTTCTTT. Its protein is CASSYHPSGTQEAFF.

The chain carries TRBV6-6 and TRBJ1-1, with no clear D. CDR1 and CDR2 from the germline V gene are MNHNY and SVGAGI (reference sequence). The V end lost 6 bases, the J end lost 6 bases, and 11 bases lay between the germline ends. The CDR3 length is 12 residues. The DNA for the CDR3 is TGTGCCAGCAGACGAGACGGCTCTGAAGCTTTCTTT. This encodes CASRRDGSEAFF.

This clonotype has a handful of counts. The V gene is TRBV12-3 or TRBV12-4, the J gene TRBJ2-2; TRBD1 aligns across 10 bases. This CDR3 has 16 residues. J gave up 4 bases and V 5 bases, and 7 bases lay outside the gene matches. CDR3 bases: TGTGCCAGCAGTCACACCGGGACAGGGGTCACCGGGGAGCTGTTTTTT. It encodes CASSHTGTGVTGELFF.

A few counts support this clonotype. V is TRBV5-1 and J is TRBJ1-2; TRBD1 matches at 7 bases. The CDR3 runs 15 residues. CDR1 SGHRS and CDR2 YFSETQ come from the germline V gene. V lost 1 base, J lost 3 bases, and 6 bases stayed unmatched. The CDR3 sequence is CASSLSTGLHYGYTF. CDR3 DNA sequence: TGCGCCAGCAGCTTGTCGACAGGGTTGCACTATGGCTACACCTTC.

The V call is TRBV6-6, the J call TRBJ1-6; D is possibly TRBD1 (6 bases). Trimming stripped 2 bases from V and 7 bases from J, with 12 bases between. Germline V gives CDR1 MNHNY, CDR2 SVGAGI (reference sequence). CDR3 size: 15 residues. CDR3 DNA: TGTGCCAGCAGTTACACCACAGGGACAAATTCACCCCTCCACTTT. Encoded protein: CASSYTTGTNSPLHF.

This clonotype has just a few counts. The genes are TRBV15 and TRBJ2-2, with D hard to call. The CDR3 consists of 15 residues. Trimming cost V 0 bases and J 0 bases, with 5 bases left between them. Germline V gives CDR1 LNHNV, CDR2 YYDKDF (reference sequence). This CDR3 is CATSRESANTGELFF. DNA of the CDR3: TGTGCCACCAGCAGAGAGAGCGCGAACACCGGGGAGCTGTTTTTT.

This clonotype was observed a few times. This chain uses TRBV29-1 with TRBJ2-5; D not resolved. The CDR3 has 15 residues. V dropped 1 base and J dropped 4 bases, with 16 bases sitting between them. Germline CDR1 is SQVTM and CDR2 is ANQGSEA. This CDR3 is CSVEARPRMGETQYF. The CDR3 DNA follows: TGCAGCGTTGAAGCTAGGCCGAGGATGGGAGAGACCCAGTACTTC.

This clonotype was found a few times. The chain combines TRBV13 with TRBJ2-1; D call uncertain. Trimming took off 2 bases at V and 8 bases at J, with 7 bases between the two ends. This CDR3 spans 12 amino acids. CDR1 and CDR2 (germline): PRHDT, FYEKMQ (reference sequence). The chain's CDR3 is CASSLYAHEQFF. CDR3 bases: TGTGCCAGCAGCTTATACGCCCATGAGCAGTTCTTC.

The chain combines TRBV6-6 with TRBJ1-3; 12 bases map to TRBD1. Losses at the gene ends were 0 bases for V and 3 bases for J; bases not matched to a gene: 3. Germline values: CDR1 MNHNY, CDR2 SVGAGI (reference sequence). The CDR3 extends over 17 amino acids. This CDR3 is CASSYSGQGAVGNTIYF. CDR3 sequence (DNA): TGTGCCAGCAGTTACTCGGGACAGGGGGCAGTTGGAAACACCATATATTTT.

The chain joins TRBV12-3 or TRBV12-4 to TRBJ2-7, with D maybe TRBD1 (5 bases). Trimming took 6 bases from V and 3 from J, leaving 15 bases between them. The CDR3 has 14 amino acids. The CDR3 here is CASSVGRVDYEQYF. The CDR3 DNA sequence: TGTGCCAGCAGCGTGGGCAGGGTTGACTACGAGCAGTACTTC.

There are a few counts of this clonotype. V usage is TRBV5-1 and J usage is TRBJ1-3, with D perhaps TRBD1 (6 bases). This CDR3 comprises 15 residues. CDR1 is SGHRS, CDR2 YFSETQ, per germline. Between the trimmed V and J ends, which lost 5 bases and 0 bases, there was a span of 12 bases. As DNA, the CDR3 is TGCGCCAGCAGTAAGGCAGGGGACTCTGGAAACACCATATATTTT. Its translation: CASSKAGDSGNTIYF. The whole variable domain, remainder taken from reference TRBV5-1 and TRBJ1-3, is KAGVTQTPRYLIKTRGQQVTLSCSPISGHRSVSWYQQTPGQGLQFLFEYFSETQRNKGNFPGRFSGRQFSNSRSEMNVSTLELGDSALYLCASSKAGDSGNTIYFGEGSWLTVV.

This sequence joins TRBV20-1 and TRBJ2-5; 11 bases are a match to TRBD2. The CDR3 is 16 residues long. V dropped 0 bases and J dropped 1; count of bases not matched to a gene: 4. From germline, CDR1 is DFQATT and CDR2 SNEGSKA (reference sequence). For the CDR3, the DNA is TGCAGTGCTAGAGATTCGGGACTAGCGGTCCAAGAGACCCAGTACTTC. Translated: CSARDSGLAVQETQYF.

This clonotype has just one count. The genes are TRBV30 and TRBJ1-1, with no clear D. Germline V lookup: CDR1 GTSNPN, CDR2 SVGIG (reference sequence). The CDR3 has 13 amino acids. V was clipped by 4 bases and J by 4 bases, with 13 bases between them. CDR3 region: CAWTFPRATEAFF. In DNA, the CDR3 is TGTGCCTGGACTTTCCCCCGAGCCACTGAAGCTTTCTTT. Drawing the rest from reference TRBV30 and TRBJ1-1, the complete variable domain is SQTIHQWPATLVQPVGSPLSLECTVEGTSNPNLYWYRQAAGRGLQLLFYSVGIGQISSEVPQNLSASRPQDRQFILSSKKLLLSDSGFYLCAWTFPRATEAFFGQGTRLTVV.